The clone carrying this T cell receptor beta chain was counted a few times. The antigen is unknown. The data were obtained in a study of PD-1 blockade in classical Hodgkin lymphoma. General study points: Newly diagnosed patients were said to have less baseline TCR diversity than healthy donors did. In CD4+ cells, TCR diversity went up significantly by C4D1, but in CD8+ cells it did not. Complete responders showed a baseline diversity that resembled the diversity of newly diagnosed patients.

As to time point: cycle 4 day 1 (C4D1), after less than seven weeks of nivolumab. Every one of the patients relapsed after autologous stem cell transplantation (brentuximab vedotin exposure was variable). Complete response, partial response or progressive disease constituted the best responses recorded. The CDR3 extends over 15 amino acids. V shed 8 bases and J 2 bases; nucleotides not matched to a gene: 6. Germline loops: CDR1 SEHNR, CDR2 FQNEAQ (reference sequence). The assay was immunoSEQ multiplex PCR, and TCRdb's table has in-frame clones only and misses some. The sample yields about 16,000 clones, 83% seen once.

V usage is TRBV7-9 and J usage is TRBJ2-3, with 11 bases lining up with TRBD1. The sample was peripheral blood mononuclear cells (PBMCs), taken before the fourth cycle of nivolumab. This TCR derives from a human donor with classical Hodgkin lymphoma. The CDR3 sequence is CASGRDRGTTDTQYF. The CDR3 DNA is TGTGCCAGCGGTCGGGACAGGGGGACCACAGATACGCAGTATTTT. Full variable domain (missing parts from reference TRBV7-9 and TRBJ2-3): DTGVSQNPRHKITKRGQNVTFRCDPISEHNRLYWYRQTLGQGPEFLTYFQNEAQLEKSRLLSDRFSAERPKGSFSTLEIQRTEQGDSAMYLCASGRDRGTTDTQYFGPGTRLTVL.